The sequence of this T cell receptor (beta chain) was determined in a study of prognosis after radiotherapy for stage I lung cancer. Study-wide context: Medical inoperability was considered to apply to all enrolled non-small cell lung cancer patients. The study's findings and limits: Lower Shannon entropy after stereotactic body radiation therapy was observed in patients who went on to develop distant metastases.

A remark on this clonotype: Its antigen is not identified.

V was pared by 5 bases and J by 6 bases, with 6 bases of the junction left unmatched. CDR1 is MNHEY and CDR2 is SMNVEV in the germline V gene (reference sequence). CDR3 length equals 14 residues. It was by two-round multiplex PCR that TCR beta CDR3 was amplified from genomic DNA. First-round PCR amplification was performed with primers specific to each TRBV and TRBJ gene. A single record per CDR3 protein comes from TCRdb applying MiXCR to the multiplex PCR reads. The top ten hold roughly 17% of the sample, which has about 35,000 distinct CDR3 sequences, less than 45% seen once. The chain combines TRBV27 with TRBJ2-3; 9 nucleotides agree with TRBD2. Specimen: PBMCs, collected before or after stereotactic body radiation therapy (not recorded which). This receptor was obtained from a donor aged 50 or older with non-small cell lung cancer. CDR3 in amino acids: CASSLGLASDTQYF. The DNA for the CDR3 is TGTGCCAGCAGTCTGGGACTAGCTTCCGATACGCAGTATTTT.